This entry describes one T cell receptor beta chain. This specimen belongs to a study of blood T cell repertoires in COVID-19. Data came from immunoSEQ multiplex PCR; TCRdb stores just in-frame clones and leaves some out. The data hold around 260,000 clones, with around 90% observed a single time. V was pared by 6 bases and J by 6 bases, with 14 bases between. From germline, CDR1 is MNHEY and CDR2 SMNVEV (reference sequence). The CDR3 covers 13 residues. During active infection, Seattle patients enrolled and were then monitored through disease. The V call is TRBV27, the J call TRBJ1-1; tentatively, D is TRBD1 (6 bases). The TCR originated in a person under 35 with COVID-19, enrolled during active disease. Sequenced material: peripheral blood. The CDR3 nucleotides are TGTGCCAGCAGGCCGACAGGATCGCCTGAAGCTTTCTTT. Translated, it gives CASRPTGSPEAFF.